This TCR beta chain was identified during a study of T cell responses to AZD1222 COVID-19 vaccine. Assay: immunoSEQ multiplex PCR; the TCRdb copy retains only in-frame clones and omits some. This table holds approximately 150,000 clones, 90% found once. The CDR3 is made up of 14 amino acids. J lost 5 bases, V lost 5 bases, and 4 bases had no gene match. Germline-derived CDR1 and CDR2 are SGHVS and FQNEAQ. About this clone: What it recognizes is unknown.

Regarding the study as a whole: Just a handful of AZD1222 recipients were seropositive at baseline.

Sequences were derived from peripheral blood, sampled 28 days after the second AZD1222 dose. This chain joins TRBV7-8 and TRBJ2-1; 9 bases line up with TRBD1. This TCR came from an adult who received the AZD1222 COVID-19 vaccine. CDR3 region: CASSRTGDDNEQFF. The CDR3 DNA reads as TGTGCCAGCAGCCGGACAGGGGACGACAATGAGCAGTTCTTC.